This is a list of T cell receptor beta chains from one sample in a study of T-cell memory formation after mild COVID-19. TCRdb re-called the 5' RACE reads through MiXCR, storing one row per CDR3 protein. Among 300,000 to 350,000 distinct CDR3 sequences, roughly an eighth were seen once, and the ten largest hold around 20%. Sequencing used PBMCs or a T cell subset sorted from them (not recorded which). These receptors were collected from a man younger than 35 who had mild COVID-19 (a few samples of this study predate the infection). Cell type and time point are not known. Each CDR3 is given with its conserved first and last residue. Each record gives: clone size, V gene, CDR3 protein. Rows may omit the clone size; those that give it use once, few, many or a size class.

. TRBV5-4 CASNLAGLETQYF
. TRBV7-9 CASSDDRGNEKLFF
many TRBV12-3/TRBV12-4 CASSSQGGLETQYF
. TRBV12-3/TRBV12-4 CASRPIANYGYTF
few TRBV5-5 CASRTTSGAYNEQFF
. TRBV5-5 CASSPGTGLYGYTF
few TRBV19 CASLGDTEAFF
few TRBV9 CASSPFGDTNEKLFF
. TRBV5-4 CASSPSTGELFF
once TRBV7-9 CASSSSGVYNSPLHF
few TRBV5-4 CASRASGGRTEAFF
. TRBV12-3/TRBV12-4 CASRDFQTGELFF
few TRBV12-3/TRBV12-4 CASSPPGRFNSPLHF
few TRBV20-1 CSARDLGWEYF
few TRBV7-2 CASSLAGGSDTQYF
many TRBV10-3 CAISEGRQETQYF
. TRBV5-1 CASSFGQGAHEQYF
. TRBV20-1 CSARGQGDQPQHF
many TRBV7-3 CASSLEGRGRSSYNEQFF
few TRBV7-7 CASSLGQGPNTGELFF
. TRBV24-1 CATSDLHLAGRNEQFF
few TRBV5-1 CASSLANLAGPFQETQYF
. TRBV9 CASSVGVDREFIWHQETQYF
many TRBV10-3 CAISEPGQDNQPQHF
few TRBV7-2 CASSSYFLSYNEQFF
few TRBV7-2 CASSLNSINEQFF
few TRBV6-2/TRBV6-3 CASSYQDQSYNEQFF
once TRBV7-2 CASSLAFRGSFGEKLFF
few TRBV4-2 CASSQDSESGNTIYF
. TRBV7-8 CASSPTGRLSTDTQYF
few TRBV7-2 CASSLVGVGGGNTIYF
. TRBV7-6 CANATGTSYNEQFF
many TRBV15 CATSTGGEGLSEQYF
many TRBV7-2 CASSLPSWGGRNTDTQYF
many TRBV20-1 CSAPDRDLYGYTF
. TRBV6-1 CASSADRPSTDTQYF
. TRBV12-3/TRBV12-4 CASSFASGMQETQYF
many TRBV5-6 CASSLGRRQETQYF
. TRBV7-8 CASSLARQTYSNQPQHF
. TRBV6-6 CASDRGGPETQYF
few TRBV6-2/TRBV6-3 CASRPGTSGRQETQYF
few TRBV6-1 CASSYWGGRGSNQPQHF
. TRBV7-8 CASSPGTGRIEYEQYF
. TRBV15 CATSRDRTSGETQYF
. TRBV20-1 CSARRPGDGLWADTQYF
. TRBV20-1 CSAMITNYGYTF
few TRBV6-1 CASSEAGAAYNSPLHF
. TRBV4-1 CASSQVTGGRQETQYF
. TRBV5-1 CASSLEGLAGGRGLF
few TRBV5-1 CASRGQGNEQYF
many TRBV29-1 CSVEDRHGAVWINEQFF
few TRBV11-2 CASSLRQTTLFF
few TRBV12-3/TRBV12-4 CASTAGQGGNYGYTF